This T cell receptor beta chain was documented in a study of control samples from healthy donors and cancer patients (dated by TCRdb to about 2020). Library generation was performed with the immunoSEQ multiplex PCR assay. As stored in TCRdb, this immuneACCESS dataset retains in-frame rearrangements with V and J assigned. A fraction of the clones does not appear; measured against another copy, unresolved V genes explain less than half of the discrepancy, and the remainder lacks a known reason. Across this sample there are 150,000 to 200,000 clones, with around nine tenths seen only once. Of the sample, approximately 1.8% is held by the ten largest clones. This clone was seen more than once but under ten times. Its recognized antigen is unknown. No base quality values were provided; no much bigger clone lies one nucleotide off. The germline V gene supplies CDR1 SGHTA and CDR2 FQGTGA. The CDR3 measures 13 amino acids from cysteine to phenylalanine. Just CDR3 DNA is preserved here, 39 bases in frame from base 1. The junction shows trimming of 2 bases on V and 7 bases on J, plus 11 bases between the germline ends.

This clonotype was obtained from a man aged 18 to 35 in good health. The sequenced material came from blood. Recombination linked TRBV7-3 to TRBJ2-5; a weak D assignment points to TRBD2 (6 bases agree). The CDR3 reads CASSLAGYGTQYF. The DNA sequence is TGTGCCAGCAGCTTAGCGGGATACGGGACCCAGTACTTC. Joined to the reference TRBV7-3 and TRBJ2-5 proteins, this CDR3 gives the full variable domain: GAGVSQTPSNKVTEKGKYVELRCDPISGHTALYWYRQSLGQGPEFLIYFQGTGAADDSGLPNDRFFAVRPEGSVSTLKIQRTERGDSAVYLCASSLAGYGTQYFGPGTRLLVL.